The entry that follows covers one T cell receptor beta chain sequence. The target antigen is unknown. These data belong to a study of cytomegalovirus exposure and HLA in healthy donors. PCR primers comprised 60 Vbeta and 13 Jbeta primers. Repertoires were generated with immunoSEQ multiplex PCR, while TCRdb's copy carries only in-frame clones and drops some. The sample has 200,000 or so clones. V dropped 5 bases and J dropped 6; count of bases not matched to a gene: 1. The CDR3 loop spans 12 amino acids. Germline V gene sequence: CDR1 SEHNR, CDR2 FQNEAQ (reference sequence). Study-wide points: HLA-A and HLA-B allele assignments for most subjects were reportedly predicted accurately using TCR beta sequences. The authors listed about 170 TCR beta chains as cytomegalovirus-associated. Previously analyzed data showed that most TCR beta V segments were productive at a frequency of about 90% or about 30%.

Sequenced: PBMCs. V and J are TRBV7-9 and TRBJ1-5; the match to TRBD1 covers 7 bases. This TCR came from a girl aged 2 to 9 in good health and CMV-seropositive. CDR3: CASSDRVQPQHF. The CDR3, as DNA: TGTGCCAGCAGCGACAGGGTTCAGCCCCAGCATTTT.